Below, 20 T cell receptor beta chains from the same sample are listed, as sequenced in a study of shared clonotypes between healthy human individuals. As defined, naive CD8 cells were CD45RO-negative and positively selected for CCR7, with terminally differentiated effector memory CD45RA+ cells excluded. Generated by immunoSEQ multiplex PCR, the TCRdb table keeps only in-frame clones and is missing some. The sample holds about 680,000 clones; roughly 94% are singletons and the top ten take approximately 22%. Sequenced input: naive CD8+ T cells sorted from blood. The receptor set was obtained from a man aged 25 to 45 in good health.

This chain connects TRBV15 to TRBJ2-1; 8 nucleotides agree with TRBD1. The germline V gene has CDR1 LNHNV and CDR2 YYDKDF (reference sequence). V dropped 4 bases and J dropped 3; count of bases not matched to a gene: 5. This CDR3 is built from 15 residues. As DNA, the CDR3 is TGTGCCACCAGCATAAGGACAGGGAACTACAATGAGCAGTTCTTC. Translation gives CATSIRTGNYNEQFF. The full variable domain, rest sourced from reference TRBV15 and TRBJ2-1, is DAMVIQNPRYQVTQFGKPVTLSCSQTLNHNVMYWYQQKSSQAPKLLFHYYDKDFNNEADTPDNFQSRRPNTSFCFLDIRSPGLGDTAMYLCATSIRTGNYNEQFFGPGTRLTVL.

The chain combines TRBV6-6 with TRBJ2-7; D is unclear. Germline V gene sequence: CDR1 MNHNY, CDR2 SVGAGI (reference sequence). V was pared by 5 bases and J by 0 bases, with 8 bases between. CDR3 length equals 13 residues. The CDR3 bases are TGTGCCAGCAGTCAGGAAACCTCCTACGAGCAGTACTTC. Protein sequence: CASSQETSYEQYF.

The V and J genes are TRBV19 and TRBJ2-1, with 9 bases lining up with TRBD2. Germline V gives CDR1 LNHDA, CDR2 SQIVND (reference sequence). The J segment lost 6 bases and the V segment lost 1 base, leaving 7 bases of the junction unmatched. The CDR3 covers 16 residues. This CDR3 is CASSIVSLAGFNEQFF. The CDR3 DNA sequence: TGTGCCAGTAGTATAGTGAGTCTAGCGGGATTCAATGAGCAGTTCTTC.

On this clone itself: Being one base from a much bigger clone, this may be a read error. Other DNA sequences in this sample translate to the same CDR3. The gene calls are TRBV4-3 and TRBJ1-5; tentative D call: TRBD1 (5 bases). The V end lost 0 bases, the J end lost 5 bases, and 11 bases lay between the germline ends. CDR3 length: 15 residues. Germline-derived CDR1 and CDR2 are LGHNA and YSLEER. CDR3 nucleotides: TGCGCCAGCAGCCAAGATGCAGGGAGCTATCAGCCCCAGCATTTT. This gives the protein CASSQDAGSYQPQHF.

This clone came up once. This chain joins TRBV2 and TRBJ2-7; D possibly corresponds to TRBD1 (6 bases). From germline, CDR1 is SNHLY and CDR2 FYNNEI. Deletions cut 11 bases from V and 5 bases from J, with 16 bases between. This CDR3 spans 12 amino acids. The DNA for the CDR3 is TGTGCCGTACGGATCAGGGGCCACGAGCAGTACTTC. Its protein is CAVRIRGHEQYF.

The chain recombines TRBV27 with TRBJ2-1; a possible D gene is TRBD2 (5 bases). V was pared by 2 bases and J by 10 bases, with 12 bases between. This CDR3 region has 13 residues. Germline loops: CDR1 MNHEY, CDR2 SMNVEV (reference sequence). CDR3 nucleotide sequence: TGTGCCAGCAGTTTACCCCCGAGCGGAGAGCAGTTCTTC. Translating it yields CASSLPPSGEQFF.

This clone was recorded only once. The chain joins TRBV25-1 to TRBJ2-3; 7 bases are shared with TRBD2. Germline trimming cut 3 bases from V and 3 bases from J; bases unmatched to any gene: 6. Germline V CDR1 and CDR2: MGHDK, SYGVNS. The length of the CDR3 is 15 residues. This CDR3 is CASSDTRERTDTQYF. The CDR3 nucleotides are TGTGCCAGCAGTGATACGCGGGAGCGGACAGATACGCAGTATTTT.

Remarks on this clone: The sample contains more than one DNA sequence encoding this CDR3. J is TRBJ1-5 and V is TRBV7-9; D may be TRBD1 (5 bases). This CDR3 has 14 amino acids. V lost 5 bases and J lost 1, with 9 bases in between. Germline CDR1 SEHNR, CDR2 FQNEAQ (reference sequence). CDR3 DNA sequence: TGTGCCAGCAGCCCGACAGAGAGCAATCAGCCCCAGCATTTT. This encodes CASSPTESNQPQHF.

The chain is built from TRBV6-5 and TRBJ2-7, with 9 bases matching TRBD2. There are 13 residues in the CDR3. With 10 bases clipped from V and 3 bases from J, the junction kept 7 bases outside the gene matches. The V gene's germline CDR1 is MNHEY and CDR2 SVGAGI. CDR3 loop: CATSVAGVYEQYF. The CDR3 DNA reads as TGTGCCACCTCCGTAGCGGGAGTCTACGAGCAGTACTTC.

The chain couples TRBV28 to TRBJ1-5, with D possibly TRBD1 on 6 matching bases. Trimming removed 5 bases at V and 9 bases at J, with 20 bases between. CDR1 is MDHEN, CDR2 SYDVKM, per germline. CDR3 length equals 15 residues. The chain's CDR3 is CASSPPGARQRPQHF. CDR3 coding DNA: TGTGCCAGCAGTCCGCCGGGGGCCCGGCAAAGGCCCCAGCATTTT.

The genes are TRBV7-9 and TRBJ1-1; D is unclear. The CDR3 is 13 residues long. Germline V gene sequence: CDR1 SEHNR, CDR2 FQNEAQ (reference sequence). The germline V and J ends were trimmed by 1 base and 11 bases, with 14 bases remaining between them. The CDR3 DNA reads TGTGCCAGCAGCTTAGTGGATCGACCCGTGGCTTTCTTT. It translates to CASSLVDRPVAFF.

V usage is TRBV7-9 and J usage is TRBJ2-7, with a weak D call TRBD1 (5 bases). Germline CDR1 is SEHNR and CDR2 is FQNEAQ (reference sequence). V was pared by 4 bases and J by 3 bases, with 16 bases between. There are 15 residues in the CDR3. The CDR3 DNA follows: TGTGCCAGCAGCTCTCTTTCCGACAGTGACTACGAGCAGTACTTC. Amino acids: CASSSLSDSDYEQYF.

There are a few counts of this clone. The chain employs TRBV7-9 and TRBJ2-1; 7 bases agree with TRBD1. The CDR3 is 13 residues long. V dropped 9 bases and J dropped 8; count of bases not matched to a gene: 10. Germline V lookup: CDR1 SEHNR, CDR2 FQNEAQ (reference sequence). CDR3 bases: TGTGCCAGTCGGACAACAGGGGTCTATGAGCAGTTCTTC. Translated: CASRTTGVYEQFF. The entire variable domain, with the rest obtained from reference TRBV7-9 and TRBJ2-1, is as follows: DTGVSQNPRHKITKRGQNVTFRCDPISEHNRLYWYRQTLGQGPEFLTYFQNEAQLEKSRLLSDRFSAERPKGSFSTLEIQRTEQGDSAMYLCASRTTGVYEQFFGPGTRLTVL.

J is TRBJ2-3 and V is TRBV5-1; D is perhaps TRBD1 (6 bases). Trimming took off 2 bases at V and 1 base at J, with 20 bases between the two ends. CDR3 length: 18 residues. Germline V lookup: CDR1 SGHRS, CDR2 YFSETQ. The CDR3 DNA follows: TGCGCCAGCAGCTTCCGGGACACAAAGAGTTCGGGCACAGATACGCAGTATTTT. Its protein is CASSFRDTKSSGTDTQYF.

The V and J genes are TRBV2 and TRBJ2-7; no definite D call. The V end was cut by 10 bases, the J end by 2 bases, with 18 bases between. Germline V gene data show CDR1 as SNHLY and CDR2 as FYNNEI. This CDR3 spans 14 amino acids. CDR3 coding DNA: TGTGCCACTCAAGGCGGTAGATTACCCTACGAGCAGTACTTC. Its translation: CATQGGRLPYEQYF.

V usage is TRBV2 and J usage is TRBJ2-7; the D is unclear. Trimming took 7 bases from V and 0 from J, leaving 7 bases between them. Per the germline V gene, CDR1 is SNHLY and CDR2 is FYNNEI. This CDR3 has 12 residues. The CDR3 here is CASTSSSYEQYF. The CDR3 nucleotides are TGTGCCAGCACATCCAGCTCCTACGAGCAGTACTTC.

J is TRBJ2-1 and V is TRBV15, with TRBD2 matching 8 bases. After removal of 1 base from V and 1 base from J, the junction contained 9 bases not matched to a gene. CDR3 size: 18 residues. Germline CDR1 and CDR2: LNHNV and YYDKDF (reference sequence). The CDR3 here is CATSRVPSGGASYNEQFF. CDR3 DNA: TGTGCCACCAGCAGAGTACCCTCGGGGGGGGCATCCTACAATGAGCAGTTCTTC.

CDR3 in amino acids: CASSAVPQGTDTQYF. DNA for the CDR3: TGTGCCAGCAGCGCTGTCCCCCAAGGCACAGATACGCAGTATTTT. The gene calls are TRBV7-6 and TRBJ2-3; D not certain. Trimming removed 5 bases from V and 1 base from J, with 13 bases in between. Germline V gene data show CDR1 as SGHVS and CDR2 as FNYEAQ. The CDR3 loop spans 15 amino acids. Based on the CDR3 plus reference TRBV7-6 and TRBJ2-3, the full variable domain is GAGVSQSPRYKVTKRGQDVALRCDPISGHVSLYWYRQALGQGPEFLTYFNYEAQQDKSGLPNDRFSAERPEGSISTLTIQRTEQRDSAMYRCASSAVPQGTDTQYFGPGTRLTVL.

This clone was found once. The rearrangement uses TRBV9 and TRBJ2-3; no clear D gene. The CDR3 has 14 residues. V lost 4 bases and J 5 bases, leaving 14 bases between the germline ends. Germline-derived CDR1 and CDR2 are SGDLS and YYNGEE. The CDR3 sequence: CASSLPTAEDTQYF. CDR3 DNA: TGTGCCAGCAGCTTGCCGACCGCGGAAGATACGCAGTATTTT.

This chain uses TRBV7-8 with TRBJ2-7; D gene unclear. The germline CDR1 and CDR2 sequences are SGHVS and FQNEAQ. The CDR3 has 12 residues. The germline V and J ends were trimmed by 1 base and 3 bases, with 4 bases remaining between them. The CDR3 loop is CASSLVSYEQYF. The DNA of the CDR3 is TGTGCCAGCAGCTTAGTTAGCTACGAGCAGTACTTC. Complete variable domain (other parts from reference TRBV7-8 and TRBJ2-7): GAGVSQSPRYKVAKRGQDVALRCDPISGHVSLFWYQQALGQGPEFLTYFQNEAQLDKSGLPSDRFFAERPEGSVSTLKIQRTQQEDSAVYLCASSLVSYEQYFGPGTRLTVT.